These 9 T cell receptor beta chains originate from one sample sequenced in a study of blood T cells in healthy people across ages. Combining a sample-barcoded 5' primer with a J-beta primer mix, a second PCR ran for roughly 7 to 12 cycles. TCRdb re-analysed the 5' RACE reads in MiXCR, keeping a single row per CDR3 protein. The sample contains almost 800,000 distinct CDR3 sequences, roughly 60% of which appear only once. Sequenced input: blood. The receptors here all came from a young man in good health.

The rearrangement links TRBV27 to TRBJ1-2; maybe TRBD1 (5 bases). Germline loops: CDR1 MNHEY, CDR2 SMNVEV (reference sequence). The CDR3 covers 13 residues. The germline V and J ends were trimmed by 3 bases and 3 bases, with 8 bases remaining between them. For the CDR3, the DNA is TGTGCCAGCAGTTTTTTGGGGGACTATGGCTACACCTTC. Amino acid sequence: CASSFLGDYGYTF.

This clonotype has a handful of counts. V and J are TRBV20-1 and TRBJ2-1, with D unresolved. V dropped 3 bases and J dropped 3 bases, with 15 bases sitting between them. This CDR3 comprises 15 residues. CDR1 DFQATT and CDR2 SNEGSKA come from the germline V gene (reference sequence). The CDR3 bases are TGCAGTGCTAGTGAAATAGGGTTGAGCTACAATGAGCAGTTCTTC. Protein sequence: CSASEIGLSYNEQFF.

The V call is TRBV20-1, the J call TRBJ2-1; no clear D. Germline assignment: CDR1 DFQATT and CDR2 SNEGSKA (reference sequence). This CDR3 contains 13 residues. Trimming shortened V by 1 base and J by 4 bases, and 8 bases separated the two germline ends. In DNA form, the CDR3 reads TGCAGTGCTAGAGTGGGCTATTACAATGAGCAGTTCTTC. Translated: CSARVGYYNEQFF.

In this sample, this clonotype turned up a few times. CDR3 coding DNA: TGTGCCAGCAGGTGGGGATCACTAGGGTCCTACGAGCAGTACTTC. Protein product: CASRWGSLGSYEQYF. The chain links TRBV6-5 to TRBJ2-7; weak D call: TRBD2 (5 bases). Trimming took 6 bases from V and 1 from J, leaving 16 bases between them. The CDR3 consists of 15 residues. Germline CDR1 MNHEY, CDR2 SVGAGI.

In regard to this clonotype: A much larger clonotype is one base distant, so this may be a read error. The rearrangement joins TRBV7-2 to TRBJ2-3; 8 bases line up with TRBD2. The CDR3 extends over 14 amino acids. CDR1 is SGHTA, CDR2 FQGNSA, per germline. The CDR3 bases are TGTGCCAGCAGCTTAGGAGCGGGAGTAGATGCGCAGTATTTT. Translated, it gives CASSLGAGVDAQYF.

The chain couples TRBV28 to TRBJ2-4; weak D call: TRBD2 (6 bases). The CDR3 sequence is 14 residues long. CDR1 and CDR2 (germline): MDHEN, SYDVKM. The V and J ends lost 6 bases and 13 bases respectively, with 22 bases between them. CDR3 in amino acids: CASSSGTPPWEQYF. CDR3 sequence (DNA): TGTGCCAGCAGCTCCGGGACTCCTCCCTGGGAGCAGTACTTC.

Written as DNA, the CDR3 is TGTGCCAGCAGCCCAAGCGTTGGCTACACCTTC. Translation gives CASSPSVGYTF. The chain combines TRBV7-2 with TRBJ1-2; no definite D call. V was cut by 5 bases and J by 7 bases, with 8 bases left in between. Per germline, CDR1 SGHTA and CDR2 FQGNSA. This CDR3 is 11 amino acids long. Based on the CDR3 plus reference TRBV7-2 and TRBJ1-2, the full variable domain is GAGVSQSPSNKVTEKGKDVELRCDPISGHTALYWYRQSLGQGLEFLIYFQGNSAPDKSGLPSDRFSAERTGGSVSTLTIQRTQQEDSAVYLCASSPSVGYTFGSGTRLTVV.

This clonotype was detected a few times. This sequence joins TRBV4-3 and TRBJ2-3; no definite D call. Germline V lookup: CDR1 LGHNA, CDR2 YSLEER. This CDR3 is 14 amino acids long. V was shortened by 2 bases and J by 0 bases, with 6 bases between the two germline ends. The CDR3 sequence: CASSQTPSTDTQYF. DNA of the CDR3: TGCGCCAGCAGCCAAACACCTAGCACAGATACGCAGTATTTT.

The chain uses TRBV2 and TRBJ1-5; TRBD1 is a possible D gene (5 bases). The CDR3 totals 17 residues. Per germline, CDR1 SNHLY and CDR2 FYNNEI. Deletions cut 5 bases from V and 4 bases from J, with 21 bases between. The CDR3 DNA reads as TGTGCCAGCAGTCTTATTCACCGGGACGGAAAAAATCAGCCCCAGCATTTT. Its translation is CASSLIHRDGKNQPQHF. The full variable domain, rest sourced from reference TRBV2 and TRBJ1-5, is EPEVTQTPSHQVTQMGQEVILRCVPISNHLYFYWYRQILGQKVEFLVSFYNNEISEKSEIFDDQFSVERPDGSNFTLKIRSTKLEDSAMYFCASSLIHRDGKNQPQHFGDGTRLSIL.